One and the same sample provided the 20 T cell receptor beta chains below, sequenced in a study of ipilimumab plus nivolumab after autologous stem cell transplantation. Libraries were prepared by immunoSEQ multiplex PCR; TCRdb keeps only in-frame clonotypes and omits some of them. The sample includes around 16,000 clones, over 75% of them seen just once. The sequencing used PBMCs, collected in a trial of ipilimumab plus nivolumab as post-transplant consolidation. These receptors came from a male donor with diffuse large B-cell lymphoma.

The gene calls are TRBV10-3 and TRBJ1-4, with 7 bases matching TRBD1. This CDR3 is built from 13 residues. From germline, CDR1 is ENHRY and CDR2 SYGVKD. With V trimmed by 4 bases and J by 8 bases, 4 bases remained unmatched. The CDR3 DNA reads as TGTGCCATCAGTGGAGGGGGCAGGGAAAAACTGTTTTTT. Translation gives CAISGGGREKLFF.

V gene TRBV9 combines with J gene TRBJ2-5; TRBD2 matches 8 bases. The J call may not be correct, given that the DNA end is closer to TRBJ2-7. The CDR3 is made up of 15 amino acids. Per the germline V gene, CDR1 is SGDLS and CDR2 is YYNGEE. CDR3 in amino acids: CASSVGGGRTYEQYF. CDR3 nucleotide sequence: TGTGCCAGCAGCGTAGGCGGCGGGAGGACCTACGAGCAGTACTTC.

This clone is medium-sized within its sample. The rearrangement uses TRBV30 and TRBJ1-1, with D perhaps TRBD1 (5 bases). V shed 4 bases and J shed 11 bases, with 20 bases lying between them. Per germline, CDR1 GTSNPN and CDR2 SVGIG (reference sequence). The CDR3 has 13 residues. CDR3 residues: CAWTVSGRGRAFF. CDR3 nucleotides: TGTGCCTGGACAGTCTCAGGGAGGGGCCGGGCTTTCTTT.

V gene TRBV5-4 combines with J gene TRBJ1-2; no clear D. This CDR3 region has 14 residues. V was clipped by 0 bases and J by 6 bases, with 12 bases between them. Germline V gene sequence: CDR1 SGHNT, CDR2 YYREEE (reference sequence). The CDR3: CASSLGGKIDGYTF. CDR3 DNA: TGTGCCAGCAGCTTGGGCGGGAAAATTGATGGCTACACCTTC.

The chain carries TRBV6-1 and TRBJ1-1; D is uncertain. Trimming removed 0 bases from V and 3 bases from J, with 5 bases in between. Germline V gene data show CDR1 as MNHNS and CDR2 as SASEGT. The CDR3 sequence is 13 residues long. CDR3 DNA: TGTGCCAGCAGTGAAGCGGACGACACTGAAGCTTTCTTT. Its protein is CASSEADDTEAFF.

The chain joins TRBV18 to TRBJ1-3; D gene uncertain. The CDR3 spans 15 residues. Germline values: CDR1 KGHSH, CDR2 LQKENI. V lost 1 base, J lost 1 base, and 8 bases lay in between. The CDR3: CASSPQGVSGNTIYF. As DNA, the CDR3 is TGTGCCAGCTCACCACAAGGAGTTTCTGGAAACACCATATATTTT.

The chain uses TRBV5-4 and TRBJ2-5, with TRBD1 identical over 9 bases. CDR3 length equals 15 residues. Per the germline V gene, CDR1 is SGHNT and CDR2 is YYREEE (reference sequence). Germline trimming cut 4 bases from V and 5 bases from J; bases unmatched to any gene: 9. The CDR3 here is CASSRGTGRAETQYF. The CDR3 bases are TGTGCCAGCAGCCGCGGGACAGGGAGAGCGGAGACCCAGTACTTC.

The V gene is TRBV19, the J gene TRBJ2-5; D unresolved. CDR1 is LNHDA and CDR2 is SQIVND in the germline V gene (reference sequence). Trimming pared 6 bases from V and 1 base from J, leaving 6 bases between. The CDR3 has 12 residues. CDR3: CASRGVQETQYF. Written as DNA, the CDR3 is TGTGCCAGTAGGGGCGTCCAAGAGACCCAGTACTTC. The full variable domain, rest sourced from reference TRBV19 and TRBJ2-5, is DGGITQSPKYLFRKEGQNVTLSCEQNLNHDAMYWYRQDPGQGLRLIYYSQIVNDFQKGDIAEGYSVSREKKESFPLTVTSAQKNPTAFYLCASRGVQETQYFGPGTRLLVL.

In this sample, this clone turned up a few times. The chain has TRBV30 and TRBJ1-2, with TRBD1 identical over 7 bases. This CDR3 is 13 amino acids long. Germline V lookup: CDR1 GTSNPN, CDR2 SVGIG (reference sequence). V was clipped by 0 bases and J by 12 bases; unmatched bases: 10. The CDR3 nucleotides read TGTGCCTGGAGTGTGTCATCGACAGGGAGGAACACCTTC. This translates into CAWSVSSTGRNTF. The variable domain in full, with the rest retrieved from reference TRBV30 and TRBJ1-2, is SQTIHQWPATLVQPVGSPLSLECTVEGTSNPNLYWYRQAAGRGLQLLFYSVGIGQISSEVPQNLSASRPQDRQFILSSKKLLLSDSGFYLCAWSVSSTGRNTFGSGTRLTVV.

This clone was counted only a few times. The CDR3 coding sequence is TGTGCCAGCAGCTTAGTAGACCTCTACAATGAGCAGTTCTTC. Translating it yields CASSLVDLYNEQFF. The gene calls are TRBV11-3 and TRBJ2-1; D unresolved. Germline CDR1 reads SGHNT; CDR2 reads YENEEA. The CDR3 length is 14 residues. Trimming cost V 1 base and J 3 bases, with 7 bases left between them.

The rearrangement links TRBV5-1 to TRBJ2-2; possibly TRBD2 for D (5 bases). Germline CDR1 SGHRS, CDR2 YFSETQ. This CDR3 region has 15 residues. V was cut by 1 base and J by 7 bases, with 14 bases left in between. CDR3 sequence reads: CASSLSEGVGGELFF. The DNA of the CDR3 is TGCGCCAGCAGCTTGTCTGAGGGAGTAGGCGGGGAGCTGTTTTTT.

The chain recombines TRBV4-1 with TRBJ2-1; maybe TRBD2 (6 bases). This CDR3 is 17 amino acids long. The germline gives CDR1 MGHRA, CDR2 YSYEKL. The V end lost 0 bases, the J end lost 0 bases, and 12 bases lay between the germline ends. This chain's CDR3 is CASSQDSGANSYNEQFF. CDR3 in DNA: TGCGCCAGCAGCCAAGATTCGGGAGCCAACTCCTACAATGAGCAGTTCTTC.

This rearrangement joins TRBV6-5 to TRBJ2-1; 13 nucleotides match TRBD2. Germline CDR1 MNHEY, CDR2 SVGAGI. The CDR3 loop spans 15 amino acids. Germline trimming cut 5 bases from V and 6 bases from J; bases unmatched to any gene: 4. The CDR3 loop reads CASSPGTSGTNEQFF. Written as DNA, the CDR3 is TGTGCCAGCAGTCCCGGGACTAGCGGGACCAATGAGCAGTTCTTC.

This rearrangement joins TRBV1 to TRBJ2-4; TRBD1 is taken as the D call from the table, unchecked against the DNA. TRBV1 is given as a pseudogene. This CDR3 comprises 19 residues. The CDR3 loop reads CTSSLSMGQTTLAKNIRYF. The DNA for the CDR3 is TGCACCAGCAGCCTCTCCATGGGACAGACTACCTTAGCCAAAAACATTCGGTACTTC.

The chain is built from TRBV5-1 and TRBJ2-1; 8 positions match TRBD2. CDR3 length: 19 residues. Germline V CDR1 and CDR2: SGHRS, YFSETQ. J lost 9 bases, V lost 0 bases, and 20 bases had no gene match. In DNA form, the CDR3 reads TGCGCCAGCAGCTTGGGGCCGTTGGTAGCGGGGTATAGTGGCGTTGAGCAGTTCTTC. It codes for CASSLGPLVAGYSGVEQFF.

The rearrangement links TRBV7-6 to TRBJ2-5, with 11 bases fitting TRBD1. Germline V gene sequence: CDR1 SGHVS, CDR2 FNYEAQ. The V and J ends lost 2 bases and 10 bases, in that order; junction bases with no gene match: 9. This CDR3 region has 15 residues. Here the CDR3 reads CASSLRPGQGELQYF. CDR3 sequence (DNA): TGTGCCAGCAGCTTACGACCGGGACAGGGGGAACTCCAGTACTTC. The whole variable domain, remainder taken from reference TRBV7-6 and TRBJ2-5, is GAGVSQSPRYKVTKRGQDVALRCDPISGHVSLYWYRQALGQGPEFLTYFNYEAQQDKSGLPNDRFSAERPEGSISTLTIQRTEQRDSAMYRCASSLRPGQGELQYFGPGTRLLVL.

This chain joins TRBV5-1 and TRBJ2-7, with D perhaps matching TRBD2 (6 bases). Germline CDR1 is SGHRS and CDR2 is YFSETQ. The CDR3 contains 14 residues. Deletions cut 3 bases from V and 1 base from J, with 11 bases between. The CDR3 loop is CASSSGRGSYEQYF. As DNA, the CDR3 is TGCGCCAGCAGCTCCGGACGGGGGTCCTACGAGCAGTACTTC.

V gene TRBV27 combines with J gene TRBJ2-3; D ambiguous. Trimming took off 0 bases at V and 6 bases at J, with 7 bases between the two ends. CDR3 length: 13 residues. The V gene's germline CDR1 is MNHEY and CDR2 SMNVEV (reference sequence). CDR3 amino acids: CASSLSKLDTQYF. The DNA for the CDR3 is TGTGCCAGCAGTTTATCGAAGCTGGATACGCAGTATTTT.

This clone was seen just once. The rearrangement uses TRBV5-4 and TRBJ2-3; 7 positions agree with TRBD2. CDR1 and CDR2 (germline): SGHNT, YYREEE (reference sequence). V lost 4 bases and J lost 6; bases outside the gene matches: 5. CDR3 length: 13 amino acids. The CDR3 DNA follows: TGTGCCAGCAGCCCGACTAGCTACGATACGCAGTATTTT. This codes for CASSPTSYDTQYF.

The CDR3 DNA reads TGTGCCACCAGTCGGCAGGGTGTAACTAATGAAAAACTGTTTTTT. It specifies CATSRQGVTNEKLFF. The gene calls are TRBV15 and TRBJ1-4, with D tentatively TRBD1 (5 bases). V gave up 6 bases and J gave up 1 base, with 12 bases separating them. CDR3 length: 15 residues. Germline V gene sequence: CDR1 LNHNV, CDR2 YYDKDF (reference sequence).